These 21 T cell receptor beta chains were sequenced from one sample in a study of blood T cell repertoires in COVID-19. Measured with immunoSEQ multiplex PCR; TCRdb has only the in-frame clones, and not every one. The sample records around 250,000 clones, around 87% being singletons. Sequenced input: PBMCs or T cells enriched from blood (not recorded which). The receptors come from a woman aged 50 to 60 who had recovered from COVID-19.

CDR3 sequence reads: CASSGTGGNSPLHF. For the CDR3, the DNA is TGTGCCAGCAGTGGGACAGGGGGTAATTCACCCCTCCACTTT. The chain joins TRBV21-1 to TRBJ1-6; the table names TRBD1, a call not compared with the DNA. TRBV21-1 is listed as a pseudogene. This CDR3 is built from 14 residues.

In its sample, this clone was seen a few times. The chain uses TRBV19 and TRBJ1-1; 8 nucleotides match TRBD1. V shed 5 bases and J 5 bases; nucleotides not matched to a gene: 7. The length of the CDR3 is 14 residues. Germline-derived CDR1 and CDR2 are LNHDA and SQIVND (reference sequence). CDR3 sequence (DNA): TGTGCCAGTAGTTCCTACAGGGGGTGGACTGAAGCTTTCTTT. Protein sequence: CASSSYRGWTEAFF. The full variable domain, rest sourced from reference TRBV19 and TRBJ1-1, is DGGITQSPKYLFRKEGQNVTLSCEQNLNHDAMYWYRQDPGQGLRLIYYSQIVNDFQKGDIAEGYSVSREKKESFPLTVTSAQKNPTAFYLCASSSYRGWTEAFFGQGTRLTVV.

The chain couples TRBV6-1 to TRBJ2-3; possible D gene TRBD2, 5 bases. The CDR3 is 16 amino acids. Trimming pared 0 bases from V and 1 base from J, leaving 11 bases between. From germline, CDR1 is MNHNS and CDR2 SASEGT. The CDR3 DNA sequence: TGTGCCAGCAGTGAAGCGAGGGCCCTCCGCACAGATACGCAGTATTTT. Translation gives CASSEARALRTDTQYF.

In regard to this clone: The junction departs from germline at one end; a sequencing error may be responsible. V and J are TRBV7-7 and TRBJ2-6; D not resolved. Germline CDR1 reads SSHAT; CDR2 reads FNYEAQ (reference sequence). The CDR3 consists of 13 residues. As DNA, the CDR3 is TGTGCTAGCAGCCTCCCTGGGGCCAACGTCCTGACTTTC. It is translated as CASSLPGANVLTF.

The rearrangement links TRBV27 to TRBJ2-5; 10 bases fit TRBD1. Germline V lookup: CDR1 MNHEY, CDR2 SMNVEV (reference sequence). This CDR3 is 16 amino acids long. The J segment lost 8 bases and the V segment lost 4 bases, leaving 13 bases of the junction unmatched. The CDR3 DNA reads as TGTGCCAGCAGTTCCTTCGGGACAGGGGTTTTGCAAACCCAGTACTTC. Its translation is CASSSFGTGVLQTQYF.

The chain recombines TRBV6-6 with TRBJ1-1, with 9 bases identical to TRBD1. This CDR3 is built from 16 residues. The germline CDR1 and CDR2 sequences are MNHNY and SVGAGI (reference sequence). J lost 0 bases, V lost 5 bases, and 7 bases had no gene match. CDR3 loop: CASSTTGGGMNTEAFF. CDR3 nucleotide sequence: TGTGCCAGCAGTACTACAGGGGGCGGGATGAACACTGAAGCTTTCTTT.

This rearrangement joins TRBV5-1 to TRBJ2-3; weak D call: TRBD2 (6 bases). From germline, CDR1 is SGHRS and CDR2 YFSETQ. The CDR3 runs 13 residues. Trimming cost V 7 bases and J 2 bases, with 11 bases left between them. The CDR3 DNA is TGCGCCAGCGTGGGACTTTCCACAGATACGCAGTATTTT. This codes for CASVGLSTDTQYF.

J is TRBJ2-4 and V is TRBV5-5; D is perhaps TRBD1 (6 bases). Germline-derived CDR1 and CDR2 are SGHKS and YYEKEE (reference sequence). Trimming removed 2 bases at V and 0 bases at J, with 15 bases between. The CDR3 sequence is 17 residues long. The CDR3 nucleotides read TGTGCCAGCAGCTTAAGGACAGTGTCCGTAGCCAAAAACATTCAGTACTTC. Its protein product is CASSLRTVSVAKNIQYF.

This clone was found once. The rearrangement joins TRBV21-1 to TRBJ2-1; the D segment call TRBD2 is taken from the table without a DNA check. TRBV21-1 is assigned pseudogene status. The CDR3 loop spans 15 amino acids. CDR3 residues: CASSLLAGAYNEQFF. CDR3 nucleotide sequence: TGTGCCAGCAGTCTACTAGCGGGAGCCTACAATGAGCAGTTCTTC.

The rearrangement links TRBV13 to TRBJ1-3, with a tentative D call TRBD1 (6 bases). Trimming cost V 5 bases and J 4 bases, with 18 bases left between them. The length of the CDR3 is 16 residues. Germline-derived CDR1 and CDR2 are PRHDT and FYEKMQ (reference sequence). The CDR3 DNA is TGTGCCAGCAGCCCGGCTACAGGGCGAGGCGGAAACACCATATATTTT. This sequence encodes CASSPATGRGGNTIYF.

This chain links TRBV6-4 with TRBJ2-2; tentatively, D is TRBD2 (7 bases). Per the germline V gene, CDR1 is MRHNA and CDR2 is SNTAGT. CDR3 size: 15 residues. V lost 3 bases and J 6 bases, leaving 14 bases between the germline ends. CDR3 in amino acids: CASSEKGGLSGELFF. CDR3 nucleotide sequence: TGTGCCAGCAGTGAGAAGGGGGGGCTTTCCGGGGAGCTGTTTTTT.

J is TRBJ2-2 and V is TRBV18; D not resolved. CDR3 size: 12 residues. Trimming cost V 6 bases and J 4 bases, with 6 bases left between them. The germline CDR1 and CDR2 sequences are KGHSH and LQKENI. The CDR3 is CASSRITGELFF. CDR3 bases: TGTGCCAGCTCGCGGATCACCGGGGAGCTGTTTTTT.

The chain employs TRBV28 and TRBJ2-2, with 11 nucleotides matching TRBD2. Germline loops: CDR1 MDHEN, CDR2 SYDVKM. Trimming removed 3 bases from V and 0 bases from J; junction bases left unmatched: 3. The CDR3 length is 17 residues. The CDR3 loop is CASSFPSGRPNTGELFF. The CDR3 nucleotides are TGTGCCAGCAGTTTTCCTAGCGGGAGGCCGAACACCGGGGAGCTGTTTTTT.

The V gene is TRBV11-3, the J gene TRBJ2-1; perhaps TRBD2 as D (5 bases). CDR3 size: 13 residues. V shed 5 bases and J shed 6 bases, with 11 bases lying between them. Germline V CDR1 and CDR2: SGHNT, YENEEA. The CDR3 sequence: CASSPVGSNEQFF. In DNA, the CDR3 is TGTGCCAGCAGCCCCGTGGGGAGCAATGAGCAGTTCTTC.

The V gene is TRBV7-9, the J gene TRBJ2-5, with a possible D match to TRBD2 (6 bases). Germline CDR1 is SEHNR and CDR2 is FQNEAQ (reference sequence). Trimming removed 3 bases at V and 1 base at J, with 15 bases between. CDR3 length equals 16 residues. The CDR3 region has the DNA TGTGCCAGCAGCTTCCAACCTACTAGCATCCAAGAGACCCAGTACTTC. It specifies CASSFQPTSIQETQYF.

This chain connects TRBV18 to TRBJ2-7; TRBD1 aligns across 11 bases. There are 15 residues in the CDR3. V shed 5 bases and J 6 bases; nucleotides not matched to a gene: 9. Germline lookup yields CDR1 KGHSH and CDR2 LQKENI. The CDR3 DNA reads as TGTGCCAGCTCAGCTGGGACAGGGGGTGGACTCGAGCAGTACTTC. Translation: CASSAGTGGGLEQYF.

The rearrangement links TRBV11-2 to TRBJ1-2, with D unclear. Germline values: CDR1 SGHAT, CDR2 FQNNGV. Trimming removed 6 bases at V and 12 bases at J, with 23 bases between. This CDR3 contains 14 residues. The CDR3 nucleotides read TGTGCCAGCAGTAAAATTAGCGCCAGGAGTCCCCACACCTTC. This sequence encodes CASSKISARSPHTF.

The chain has TRBV19 and TRBJ1-2, with no clear D. The CDR3 loop spans 15 amino acids. CDR1 is LNHDA, CDR2 SQIVND, per germline (reference sequence). V lost 3 bases to trimming and J lost 3 bases, with 14 bases between them. CDR3 in DNA: TGTGCCAGTAGTATCCGGGGAGCCGTTTACTATGGCTACACCTTC. It yields the protein CASSIRGAVYYGYTF.

The chain recombines TRBV28 with TRBJ1-1; D gene ambiguous. This CDR3 has 15 amino acids. Germline V gene lookup returns CDR1 MDHEN and CDR2 SYDVKM. The V end lost 7 bases, the J end lost 1 base, and 16 bases lay between the germline ends. CDR3 sequence: CASIPSRSGNTEAFF. The DNA for the CDR3 is TGTGCCAGCATCCCTAGCCGTTCTGGGAACACTGAAGCTTTCTTT.

The V and J genes are TRBV7-2 and TRBJ2-7, with 8 bases aligning to TRBD2. Germline CDR1 and CDR2: SGHTA and FQGNSA. The CDR3 contains 15 residues. Unmatched junction bases numbered 3, after V lost 1 base and J lost 1 base. Here the CDR3 DNA reads TGTGCCAGCAGCTTAGTGCCTAGCGGGTCCTACGAGCAGTACTTC. Amino acid sequence: CASSLVPSGSYEQYF.

V is TRBV29-1 and J is TRBJ1-2; D gene ambiguous. The V and J ends lost 2 bases and 7 bases respectively, with 20 bases between them. Germline V lookup: CDR1 SQVTM, CDR2 ANQGSEA. This CDR3 is built from 15 residues. Here the CDR3 DNA reads TGCAGCGTTGAAACGGAGGGAACTTGGTCGTTTGGCTACACCTTC. It translates to CSVETEGTWSFGYTF. Together with reference TRBV29-1 and TRBJ1-2, the CDR3 gives the full variable domain: SAVISQKPSRDICQRGTSLTIQCQVDSQVTMMFWYRQQPGQSLTLIATANQGSEATYESGFVIDKFPISRPNLTFSTLTVSNMSPEDSSIYLCSVETEGTWSFGYTFGSGTRLTVV.